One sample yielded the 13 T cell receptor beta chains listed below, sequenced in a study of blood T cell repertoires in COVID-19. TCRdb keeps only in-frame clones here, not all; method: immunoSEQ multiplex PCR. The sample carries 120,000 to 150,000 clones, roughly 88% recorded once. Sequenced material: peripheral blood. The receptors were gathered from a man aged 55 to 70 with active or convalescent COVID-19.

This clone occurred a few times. This chain's CDR3 is CSASSGKDEQYF. Written as DNA, the CDR3 is TGCAGTGCTAGTTCAGGGAAGGACGAGCAGTACTTC. V is TRBV20-1 and J is TRBJ2-7, with D possibly matching TRBD1 (5 bases). Germline CDR1 and CDR2: DFQATT and SNEGSKA (reference sequence). This CDR3 spans 12 amino acids. Between the trimmed V and J ends, which lost 3 bases and 5 bases, there was a span of 11 bases.

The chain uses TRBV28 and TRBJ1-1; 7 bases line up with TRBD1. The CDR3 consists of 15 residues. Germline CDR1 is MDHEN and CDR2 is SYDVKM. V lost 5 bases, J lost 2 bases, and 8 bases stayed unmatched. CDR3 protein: CASSLLTGINTEAFF. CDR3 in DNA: TGTGCCAGCAGTCTGTTGACAGGGATCAACACTGAAGCTTTCTTT. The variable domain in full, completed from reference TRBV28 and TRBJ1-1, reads DVKVTQSSRYLVKRTGEKVFLECVQDMDHENMFWYRQDPGLGLRLIYFSYDVKMKEKGDIPEGYSVSREKKERFSLILESASTNQTSMYLCASSLLTGINTEAFFGQGTRLTVV.

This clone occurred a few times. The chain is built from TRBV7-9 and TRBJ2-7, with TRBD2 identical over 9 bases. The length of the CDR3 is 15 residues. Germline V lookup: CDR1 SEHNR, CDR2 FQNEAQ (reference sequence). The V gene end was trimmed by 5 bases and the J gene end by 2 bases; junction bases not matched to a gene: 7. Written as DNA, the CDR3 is TGTGCCAGCAGCCCCGAGACTAGCGGAGCCTACGAGCAGTACTTC. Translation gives CASSPETSGAYEQYF.

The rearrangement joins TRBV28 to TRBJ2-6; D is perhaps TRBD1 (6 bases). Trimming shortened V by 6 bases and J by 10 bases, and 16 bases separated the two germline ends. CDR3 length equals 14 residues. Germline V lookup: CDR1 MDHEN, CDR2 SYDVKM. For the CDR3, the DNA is TGTGCCAGCAGAAACTACAGGGTACGAAACGTCCTGACTTTC. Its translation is CASRNYRVRNVLTF. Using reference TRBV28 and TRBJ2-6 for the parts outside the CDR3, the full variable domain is DVKVTQSSRYLVKRTGEKVFLECVQDMDHENMFWYRQDPGLGLRLIYFSYDVKMKEKGDIPEGYSVSREKKERFSLILESASTNQTSMYLCASRNYRVRNVLTFGAGSRLTVL.

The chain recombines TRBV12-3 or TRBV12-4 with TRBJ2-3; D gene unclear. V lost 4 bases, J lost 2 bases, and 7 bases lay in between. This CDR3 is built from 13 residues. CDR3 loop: CASSSQSTDTQYF. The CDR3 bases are TGTGCCAGCAGTTCCCAGTCCACAGATACGCAGTATTTT.

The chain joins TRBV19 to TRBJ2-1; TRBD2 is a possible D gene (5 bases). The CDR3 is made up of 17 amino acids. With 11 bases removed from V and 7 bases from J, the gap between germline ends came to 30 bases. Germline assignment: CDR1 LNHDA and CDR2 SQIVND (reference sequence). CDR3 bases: TGTGCCGACCGGAGGTATCCTGACTTGGGGTCCGGGAATGAGCAGTTCTTC. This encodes CADRRYPDLGSGNEQFF. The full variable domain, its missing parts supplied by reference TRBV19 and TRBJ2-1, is DGGITQSPKYLFRKEGQNVTLSCEQNLNHDAMYWYRQDPGQGLRLIYYSQIVNDFQKGDIAEGYSVSREKKESFPLTVTSAQKNPTAFYLCADRRYPDLGSGNEQFFGPGTRLTVL.

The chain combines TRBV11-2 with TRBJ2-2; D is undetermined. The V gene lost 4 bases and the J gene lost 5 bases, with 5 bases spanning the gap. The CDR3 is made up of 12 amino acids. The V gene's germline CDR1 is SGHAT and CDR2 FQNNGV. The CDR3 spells CASSSLTGELFF. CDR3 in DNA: TGTGCCAGCAGCTCCCTTACCGGGGAGCTGTTTTTT.

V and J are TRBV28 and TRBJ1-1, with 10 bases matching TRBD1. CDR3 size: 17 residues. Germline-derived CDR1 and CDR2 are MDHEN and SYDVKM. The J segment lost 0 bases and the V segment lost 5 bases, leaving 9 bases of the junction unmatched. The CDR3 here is CASSLTSGQGMNTEAFF. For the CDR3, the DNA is TGTGCCAGCAGTCTAACCTCGGGACAGGGGATGAACACTGAAGCTTTCTTT.

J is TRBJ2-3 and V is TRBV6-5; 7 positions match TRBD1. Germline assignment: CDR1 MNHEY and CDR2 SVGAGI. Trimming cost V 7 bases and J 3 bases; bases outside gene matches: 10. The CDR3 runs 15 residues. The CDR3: CASILGQARTDTQYF. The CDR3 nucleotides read TGTGCCAGCATTCTCGGACAGGCCCGGACAGATACGCAGTATTTT.

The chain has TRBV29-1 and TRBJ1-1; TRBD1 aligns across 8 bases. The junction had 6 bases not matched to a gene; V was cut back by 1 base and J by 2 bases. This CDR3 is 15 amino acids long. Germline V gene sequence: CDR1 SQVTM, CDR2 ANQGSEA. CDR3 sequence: CSVEGDRGYNTEAFF. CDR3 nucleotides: TGCAGCGTTGAAGGAGACAGGGGTTATAACACTGAAGCTTTCTTT.

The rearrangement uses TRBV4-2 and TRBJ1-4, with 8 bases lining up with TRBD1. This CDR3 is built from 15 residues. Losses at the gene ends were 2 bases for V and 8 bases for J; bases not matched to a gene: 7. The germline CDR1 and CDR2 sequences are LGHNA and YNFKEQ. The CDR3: CASSQYTGGDEKLFF. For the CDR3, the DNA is TGTGCCAGCAGCCAATACACAGGGGGGGACGAAAAACTGTTTTTT.

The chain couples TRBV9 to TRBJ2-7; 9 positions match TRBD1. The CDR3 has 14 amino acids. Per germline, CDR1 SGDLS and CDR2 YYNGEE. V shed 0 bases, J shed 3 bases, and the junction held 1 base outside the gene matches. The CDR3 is CASSVGQGDYEQYF. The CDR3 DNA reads TGTGCCAGCAGCGTAGGACAGGGGGACTACGAGCAGTACTTC.

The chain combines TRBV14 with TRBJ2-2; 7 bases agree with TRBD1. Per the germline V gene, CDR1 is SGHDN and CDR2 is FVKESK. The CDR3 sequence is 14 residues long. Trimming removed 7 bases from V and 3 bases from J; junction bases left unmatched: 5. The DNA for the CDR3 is TGTGCCAGCAAAACAGGGGTCTACACCGGGGAGCTGTTTTTT. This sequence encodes CASKTGVYTGELFF.